The 23 T cell receptor beta chains below come from one sample, sequenced in a study of cytomegalovirus exposure and HLA in healthy donors. Primers included in the PCR were 60 Vbeta and 13 Jbeta primers. Using immunoSEQ multiplex PCR, the repertoire was profiled, and TCRdb retains in-frame clones only, with some absent. The table has over 150,000 clones, 75% to 85% seen once. Input material: PBMCs. These receptors all stem from a girl between 10 and 17 years old in good health and CMV-seropositive.

The chain has TRBV9 and TRBJ2-3; 10 bases fit TRBD2. The length of the CDR3 is 17 residues. Germline trimming cut 0 bases from V and 6 bases from J; bases unmatched to any gene: 10. Germline CDR1 is SGDLS and CDR2 is YYNGEE. The CDR3 reads CASSVGPQRGGLDTQYF. CDR3 bases: TGTGCCAGCAGCGTAGGACCCCAGCGGGGGGGTCTGGATACGCAGTATTTT.

This sequence joins TRBV4-3 and TRBJ2-3; D remains unclear. The germline V gene has CDR1 LGHNA and CDR2 YSLEER. This CDR3 comprises 13 residues. Trimming left V 4 bases short and J 4 bases short, with 9 bases between. The DNA for the CDR3 is TGCGCCAGCAGCCCGAACCCGGCAGATACGCAGTATTTT. Protein: CASSPNPADTQYF.

Only a few counts were recorded for this clone. This rearrangement joins TRBV9 to TRBJ2-3; D perhaps matches TRBD2 (5 bases). V was cut by 0 bases and J by 4 bases, with 12 bases left in between. This CDR3 region has 15 residues. Germline CDR1 is SGDLS and CDR2 is YYNGEE. The CDR3 DNA follows: TGTGCCAGCAGCGTAGAGAGGCTAGCAGCAGATACGCAGTATTTT. This sequence encodes CASSVERLAADTQYF.

This sequence joins TRBV28 and TRBJ1-5, with D possibly being TRBD1 (5 bases). The V gene's germline CDR1 is MDHEN and CDR2 SYDVKM. The CDR3 runs to 15 residues. V was trimmed by 5 bases and J by 7 bases, leaving 18 bases between them. The CDR3 DNA reads TGTGCCAGCAGTGTGGGGGGGGGACGGTTGCAGCCCCAGCATTTT. Protein sequence: CASSVGGGRLQPQHF.

V is TRBV7-9 and J is TRBJ2-3; 15 bases agree with TRBD2. The CDR3 loop spans 17 amino acids. Germline V gene sequence: CDR1 SEHNR, CDR2 FQNEAQ (reference sequence). Germline trimming cut 3 bases from V and 4 bases from J; bases unmatched to any gene: 5. For the CDR3, the DNA is TGTGCCAGCAGCTTGGGACTAGCGGGGGGTCCTGCAGATACGCAGTATTTT. It encodes CASSLGLAGGPADTQYF.

The chain recombines TRBV9 with TRBJ2-2; D not certain. The CDR3 is 16 amino acids. Germline V gives CDR1 SGDLS, CDR2 YYNGEE. V was pared by 5 bases and J by 1 base, with 15 bases between. The CDR3, as DNA: TGTGCCAGCAGTGATATCAGCGATCTGAACACCGGGGAGCTGTTTTTT. It encodes CASSDISDLNTGELFF.

The chain employs TRBV4-3 and TRBJ1-3, with D possibly TRBD1 on 5 matching bases. CDR3 size: 17 residues. V gave up 0 bases and J gave up 0 bases, with 12 bases separating them. CDR1 LGHNA and CDR2 YSLEER come from the germline V gene. The CDR3 loop is CASSQDWGFYSGNTIYF. CDR3 coding DNA: TGCGCCAGCAGCCAAGACTGGGGCTTCTACTCTGGAAACACCATATATTTT.

J is TRBJ1-2 and V is TRBV7-8; perhaps TRBD1 as D (6 bases). V was clipped by 5 bases and J by 2 bases, with 18 bases between them. Per the germline V gene, CDR1 is SGHVS and CDR2 is FQNEAQ. The CDR3 is 16 amino acids. CDR3 sequence: CASSQLEDSPNYGYTF. The CDR3 coding sequence is TGTGCCAGCAGCCAACTCGAGGACAGCCCAAACTATGGCTACACCTTC.

This clone has just a few counts. This CDR3 is also generated by other DNA sequences in the sample. The V gene is TRBV5-1, the J gene TRBJ2-1, with 9 bases that match TRBD2. The V gene's germline CDR1 is SGHRS and CDR2 YFSETQ. With V trimmed by 5 bases and J by 4 bases, 4 bases remained unmatched. The CDR3 has 14 amino acids. CDR3 sequence: CASSSSGGYNEQFF. DNA of the CDR3: TGCGCCAGCAGTTCAAGCGGGGGGTACAATGAGCAGTTCTTC.

The chain couples TRBV7-9 to TRBJ1-5, with a tentative D call TRBD1 (5 bases). This CDR3 has 16 residues. The V gene's germline CDR1 is SEHNR and CDR2 FQNEAQ (reference sequence). V dropped 1 base and J dropped 3 bases, with 13 bases sitting between them. This chain's CDR3 is CASSLVGGVVNQPQHF. CDR3 nucleotide sequence: TGTGCCAGCAGCTTAGTCGGAGGGGTGGTCAATCAGCCCCAGCATTTT.

This chain connects TRBV18 to TRBJ1-5; maybe TRBD1 (6 bases). Germline assignment: CDR1 KGHSH and CDR2 LQKENI. The CDR3 runs 17 residues. Trimming shortened V by 5 bases and J by 6 bases, and 23 bases separated the two germline ends. CDR3 bases: TGTGCCAGCTCAAACCAGATCGCTACAGGGCTAGTTCAGCCCCAGCATTTT. Translating it yields CASSNQIATGLVQPQHF.

Here the CDR3 reads CASSPTPGLAVTDTQYF. Written as DNA, the CDR3 is TGTGCCAGCAGCCCTACTCCGGGACTAGCTGTCACAGATACGCAGTATTTT. This chain uses TRBV27 with TRBJ2-3, with 9 bases lining up with TRBD2. There are 17 residues in the CDR3. Germline loops: CDR1 MNHEY, CDR2 SMNVEV (reference sequence). V shed 6 bases and J 2 bases; nucleotides not matched to a gene: 12.

This chain's CDR3 is CASSQQETPVRYGYTF. The CDR3, as DNA: TGCGCCAGCAGCCAGCAGGAAACTCCGGTCCGATATGGCTACACCTTC. V usage is TRBV4-3 and J usage is TRBJ1-2; D is uncertain. V shed 3 bases and J shed 5 bases, with 19 bases lying between them. CDR3 length: 16 amino acids. Germline values: CDR1 LGHNA, CDR2 YSLEER.

This chain uses TRBV6-1 with TRBJ1-1; perhaps TRBD1 as D (6 bases). V dropped 10 bases and J dropped 4 bases, with 19 bases sitting between them. CDR3 size: 14 residues. The V gene's germline CDR1 is MNHNS and CDR2 SASEGT. The CDR3 spells CAKQSGDLPTEAFF. The CDR3 coding sequence is TGTGCCAAACAATCAGGGGATCTCCCCACTGAAGCTTTCTTT.

The DNA of the CDR3 is TGCGCCAGCAGCCCCCAACTAGCGGGGGGTGCAGATACGCAGTATTTT. Translating it yields CASSPQLAGGADTQYF. The chain is built from TRBV4-3 and TRBJ2-3, with 12 bases that match TRBD2. The V segment lost 4 bases and the J segment 4 bases; nucleotides outside the gene matches: 6. This CDR3 contains 16 residues. The germline V gene encodes CDR1 LGHNA and CDR2 YSLEER.

This clone was counted only a few times. The chain employs TRBV7-7 and TRBJ2-5; 14 bases agree with TRBD2. Per germline, CDR1 SSHAT and CDR2 FNYEAQ (reference sequence). This CDR3 is 17 amino acids long. The V segment lost 5 bases and the J segment 5 bases; nucleotides outside the gene matches: 10. The CDR3 loop is CASSETSGGALYETQYF. The CDR3 coding sequence is TGTGCCAGCAGCGAGACTAGCGGGGGGGCCTTGTATGAGACCCAGTACTTC.

This chain uses TRBV15 with TRBJ2-3; 11 nucleotides line up with TRBD2. V gave up 8 bases and J gave up 1 base; unmatched junction bases: 5. The CDR3 consists of 15 residues. Germline CDR1 is LNHNV and CDR2 is YYDKDF (reference sequence). The CDR3 region has the DNA TGTGCCACCCATAGCGGGGGGGCCGGCACAGATACGCAGTATTTT. Its translation: CATHSGGAGTDTQYF. The variable domain in full, completed from reference TRBV15 and TRBJ2-3, reads DAMVIQNPRYQVTQFGKPVTLSCSQTLNHNVMYWYQQKSSQAPKLLFHYYDKDFNNEADTPDNFQSRRPNTSFCFLDIRSPGLGDTAMYLCATHSGGAGTDTQYFGPGTRLTVL.

The rearrangement joins TRBV7-9 to TRBJ2-2, with 9 bases fitting TRBD2. V lost 1 base and J lost 6; bases outside the gene matches: 9. This CDR3 is built from 17 residues. The germline V gene encodes CDR1 SEHNR and CDR2 FQNEAQ (reference sequence). DNA of the CDR3: TGTGCCAGCAGCTTAGGCCAGCTAGCGGGGCCGTCCGGGGAGCTGTTTTTT. Residues: CASSLGQLAGPSGELFF. The full variable domain, rest sourced from reference TRBV7-9 and TRBJ2-2, is DTGVSQNPRHKITKRGQNVTFRCDPISEHNRLYWYRQTLGQGPEFLTYFQNEAQLEKSRLLSDRFSAERPKGSFSTLEIQRTEQGDSAMYLCASSLGQLAGPSGELFFGEGSRLTVL.

The gene calls are TRBV4-3 and TRBJ1-1; 7 bases are a match to TRBD1. The CDR3 loop spans 17 amino acids. Germline CDR1 reads LGHNA; CDR2 reads YSLEER. Germline trimming cut 2 bases from V and 0 bases from J; bases unmatched to any gene: 9. The CDR3 spells CASSQFSGQSMNTEAFF. In nucleotides, the CDR3 is TGCGCCAGCAGCCAATTTTCGGGACAGAGCATGAACACTGAAGCTTTCTTT.

The rearrangement uses TRBV19 and TRBJ1-6, with TRBD1 as a possible D gene (5 bases). The CDR3 covers 17 residues. V was cut by 6 bases and J by 5 bases, with 20 bases left in between. Germline V gene sequence: CDR1 LNHDA, CDR2 SQIVND (reference sequence). This CDR3 reads CASSSPPARVNNSPLHF. As DNA, the CDR3 is TGTGCCAGTAGCTCCCCGCCGGCCAGGGTGAATAATTCACCCCTCCACTTT.

The chain carries TRBV4-3 and TRBJ2-7; tentative D call: TRBD1 (5 bases). CDR3 length: 15 residues. Deletions cut 0 bases from V and 5 bases from J, with 14 bases between. CDR1 LGHNA and CDR2 YSLEER come from the germline V gene. For the CDR3, the DNA is TGCGCCAGCAGCCAAGAAGCACAGGCCGCCCACGAGCAGTACTTC. Protein sequence: CASSQEAQAAHEQYF.

The chain has TRBV11-2 and TRBJ2-3; 9 bases match TRBD1. With 4 bases clipped from V and 0 bases from J, the junction kept 2 bases outside the gene matches. The length of the CDR3 is 15 residues. Germline V gene lookup returns CDR1 SGHAT and CDR2 FQNNGV. In DNA, the CDR3 is TGTGCCAGCAGCTCAGGGACAGGGAGCACAGATACGCAGTATTTT. It encodes CASSSGTGSTDTQYF. The full variable domain, with the rest looked up from reference TRBV11-2 and TRBJ2-3, is EAGVAQSPRYKIIEKRQSVAFWCNPISGHATLYWYQQILGQGPKLLIQFQNNGVVDDSQLPKDRFSAERLKGVDSTLKIQPAKLEDSAVYLCASSSGTGSTDTQYFGPGTRLTVL.

The chain has TRBV7-2 and TRBJ1-5; 7 nucleotides match TRBD1. This CDR3 is built from 13 residues. Per germline, CDR1 SGHTA and CDR2 FQGNSA. The J segment lost 5 bases and the V segment lost 4 bases, leaving 2 bases of the junction unmatched. CDR3: CASSSDRDQPQHF. In nucleotides, the CDR3 is TGTGCCAGCAGCTCCGACAGGGATCAGCCCCAGCATTTT.